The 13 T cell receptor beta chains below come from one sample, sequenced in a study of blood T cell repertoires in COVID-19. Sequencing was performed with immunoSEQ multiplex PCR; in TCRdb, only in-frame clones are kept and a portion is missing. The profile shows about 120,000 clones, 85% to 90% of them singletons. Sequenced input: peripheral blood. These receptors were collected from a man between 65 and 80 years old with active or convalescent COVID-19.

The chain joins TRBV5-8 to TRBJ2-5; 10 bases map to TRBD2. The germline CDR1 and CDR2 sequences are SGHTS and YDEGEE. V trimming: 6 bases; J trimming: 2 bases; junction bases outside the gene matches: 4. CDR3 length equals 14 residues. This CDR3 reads CASILAGAQETQYF. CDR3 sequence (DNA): TGTGCCAGCATCCTAGCGGGGGCACAAGAGACCCAGTACTTC. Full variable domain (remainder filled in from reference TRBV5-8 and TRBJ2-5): EAGVTQSPTHLIKTRGQQATLRCSPISGHTSVYWYQQALGLGLQFLLWYDEGEERNRGNFPPRFSGRQFPNYSSELNVNALELEDSALYLCASILAGAQETQYFGPGTRLLVL.

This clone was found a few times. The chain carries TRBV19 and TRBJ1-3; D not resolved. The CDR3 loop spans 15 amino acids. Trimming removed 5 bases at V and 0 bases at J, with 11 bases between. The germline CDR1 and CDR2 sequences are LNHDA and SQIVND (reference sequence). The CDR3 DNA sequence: TGTGCCAGTAGTCAGCAGCCTAGCTCTGGAAACACCATATATTTT. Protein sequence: CASSQQPSSGNTIYF.

CDR3 nucleotides: TGTGCCAGCAGTTACTCGAGGACAGCCAACACTGAAGCTTTCTTT. Encoded protein: CASSYSRTANTEAFF. The chain employs TRBV6-5 and TRBJ1-1; a weak D match, TRBD1 (6 bases). The germline V and J ends were trimmed by 0 bases and 2 bases, with 10 bases remaining between them. This CDR3 is built from 15 residues. Germline CDR1 reads MNHEY; CDR2 reads SVGAGI.

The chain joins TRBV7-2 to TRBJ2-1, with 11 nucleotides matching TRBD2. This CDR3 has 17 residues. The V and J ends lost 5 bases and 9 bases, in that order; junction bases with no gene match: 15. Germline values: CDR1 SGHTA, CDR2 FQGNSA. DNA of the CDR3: TGTGCCAGCAGCCCCCGACAGATTAGCGGGAGGGCCTGTGAGCAGTTCTTC. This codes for CASSPRQISGRACEQFF.

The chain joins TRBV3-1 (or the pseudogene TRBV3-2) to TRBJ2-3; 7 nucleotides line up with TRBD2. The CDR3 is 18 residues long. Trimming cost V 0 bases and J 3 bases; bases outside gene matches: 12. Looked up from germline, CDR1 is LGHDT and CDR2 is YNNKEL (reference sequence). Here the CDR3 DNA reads TGTGCCAGCAGCCAAGATTGGGGAGGGTCCCGGGGGACAGATACGCAGTATTTT. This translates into CASSQDWGGSRGTDTQYF.

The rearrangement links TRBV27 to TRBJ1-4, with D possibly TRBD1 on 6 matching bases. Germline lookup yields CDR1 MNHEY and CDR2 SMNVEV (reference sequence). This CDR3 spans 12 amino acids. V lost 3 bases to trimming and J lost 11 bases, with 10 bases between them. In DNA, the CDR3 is TGTGCCAGCAGTTTTCAGGGGACGAAACTGTTTTTT. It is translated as CASSFQGTKLFF.

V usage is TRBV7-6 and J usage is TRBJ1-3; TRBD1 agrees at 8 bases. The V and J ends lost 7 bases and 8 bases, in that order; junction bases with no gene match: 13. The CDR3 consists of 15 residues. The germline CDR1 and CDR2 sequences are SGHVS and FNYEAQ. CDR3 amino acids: CASTKLGQGRDTIYF. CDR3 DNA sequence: TGTGCCAGCACCAAACTCGGACAGGGCCGTGACACCATATATTTT.

CDR3 DNA sequence: TGCGCCAGCAGCTATAGGACAGATGATGAGCAGTTCTTC. It is translated as CASSYRTDDEQFF. The chain links TRBV5-1 to TRBJ2-1; tentative D call: TRBD1 (6 bases). The germline V gene has CDR1 SGHRS and CDR2 YFSETQ. Trimming cost V 3 bases and J 8 bases, with 12 bases left between them. CDR3 length: 13 amino acids.

For the CDR3, the DNA is TGTGCCAGCAGCTTATGGGCGGGGGAAGAGACCCAGTACTTC. Translated, it gives CASSLWAGEETQYF. This rearrangement joins TRBV7-2 to TRBJ2-5, with 7 positions matching TRBD2. Germline CDR1 SGHTA, CDR2 FQGNSA. V lost 2 bases, J lost 3 bases, and 3 bases stayed unmatched. CDR3 length equals 14 residues.

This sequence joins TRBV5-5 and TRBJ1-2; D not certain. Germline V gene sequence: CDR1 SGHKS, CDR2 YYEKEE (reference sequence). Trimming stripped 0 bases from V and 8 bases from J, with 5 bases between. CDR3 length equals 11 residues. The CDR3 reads CASSLGAGYTF. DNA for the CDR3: TGTGCCAGCAGCTTGGGCGCCGGCTACACCTTC.

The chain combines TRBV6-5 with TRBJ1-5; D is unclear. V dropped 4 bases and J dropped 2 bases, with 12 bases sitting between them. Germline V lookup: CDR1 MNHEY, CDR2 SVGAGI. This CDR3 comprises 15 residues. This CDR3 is CASSSPSQGNQPQHF. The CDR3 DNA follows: TGTGCCAGCAGTTCACCCTCGCAGGGCAATCAGCCCCAGCATTTT.

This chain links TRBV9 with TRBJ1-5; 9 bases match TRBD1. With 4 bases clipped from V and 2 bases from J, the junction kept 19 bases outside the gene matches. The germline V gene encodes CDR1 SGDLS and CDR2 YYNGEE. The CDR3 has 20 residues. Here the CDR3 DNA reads TGTGCCAGCAGCCCACTTCCTACCGGGACAGGGCAAGAGGGCAATCAGCCCCAGCATTTT. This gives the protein CASSPLPTGTGQEGNQPQHF.

CDR3 in amino acids: CASSEGTGHQPQHF. DNA of the CDR3: TGTGCCAGCAGTGAAGGGACAGGACATCAGCCCCAGCATTTT. V is TRBV6-1 and J is TRBJ1-5, with 7 positions matching TRBD1. The V gene's germline CDR1 is MNHNS and CDR2 SASEGT. With V trimmed by 1 base and J by 5 bases, 2 bases remained unmatched. This CDR3 contains 14 residues.